The subject of this entry is one T cell receptor (beta chain). This sample is drawn from a study of blood T cell repertoires in COVID-19. V was trimmed by 5 bases and J by 7 bases, leaving 12 bases between them. In germline, CDR1 is SGHAT, CDR2 FQNNGV. This CDR3 spans 13 amino acids. Measured with immunoSEQ multiplex PCR; TCRdb has only the in-frame clones, and not every one. The repertoire holds hundreds of thousands of clones, with 87% as singletons. The chain employs TRBV11-2 and TRBJ1-5; D remains unclear. The sequenced sample was peripheral blood. This TCR was recovered from a woman between 50 and 59 years old with COVID-19, enrolled during active disease. CDR3 sequence: CASSLGLQQPQHF. The CDR3 nucleotides are TGTGCCAGCAGCCTCGGACTGCAACAGCCCCAGCATTTT.